This note documents a single T cell receptor beta chain sequence. The antigen it recognizes is unknown. Base qualities are not recorded, but no much larger clone differs from it by a single base. The data belong to a study of blood T cell repertoires in COVID-19 (dated by TCRdb to 2020 to 2021). Regarding the complete study: Samples covering the acute and convalescent phases of COVID-19 were provided by collaborators in the United States, Italy and Spain. Nearly every sample came with metadata listing a de-identified subject ID, COVID-19 status, age in years and sex. Where available, HLA class I and class II types were obtained from metadata supplied by the sample provider rather than from assay-based typing. Samples were obtained from the ongoing ImmuneRACE study (first 160 participants) and from over a thousand subjects provided by 6 global collaborators. Deeply sampled blood TCRbeta repertoires from subjects exposed to, actively infected with, or recovered from COVID-19 were included in the dataset. The prospective study material was composed of cDNA or gDNA derived from T cells, B-cell-depleted T cells, or PBMCs. The repertoires were released in a freely available public database intended as a resource for research on the immune response to SARS-CoV-2. General findings and caveats noted by the study authors: How much clinical and demographic metadata was included differed by source and by participant, and the metadata was provided uncurated.

The CDR3 goes from the cysteine to the phenylalanine over 15 residues. Just the 45-base CDR3 DNA is kept, in frame starting at base 1. From the germline V gene (reference sequence), CDR1 is SGHAT and CDR2 is FQDESV. V loses 5 bases, J loses 2 bases, and the germline ends lie 16 bases apart. TCRbeta CDR3 regions were amplified from genomic DNA using the immunoSEQ Assay, a bias-controlled multiplex PCR. The study's processing was this. Within the assay, amplification of reference gene primers was used to estimate how many nucleated cells each sample contained. Sequence reads were collapsed and filtered to measure the absolute abundance of every unique TCRbeta CDR3 rearrangement. For each sample, productive Simpson clonality was calculated as the square root of Simpson's diversity index over productive rearrangements. TCRdb mirrors the immuneACCESS table, restricted to in-frame sequences. Some clones are absent from its copies; in checked studies, under half trace to an unresolved V gene, and the reason for the others is unknown. That table is the source of V, J and clone size, and D and trimming were worked out from the DNA. The sample contains 60,000 to 75,000 clones, under 85% of them found a single time. Of the sample, around 6% falls within the top ten clones.

Each collaborating institution followed its own protocols to collect whole blood in K2EDTA tubes. For TCRbeta analysis, collaborator samples were shipped as frozen whole blood, as isolated PBMCs, or as DNA extracted from either sample type. The sequencing sample was made of peripheral blood. The V and J segments used are TRBV11-1 and TRBJ2-7; the D region possibly corresponds to TRBD2 (5 bases align). This TCR came from a woman in her forties or fifties with active or convalescent COVID-19. CDR3 loop: CASSLETGITYEQYF. The sequenced DNA: TGTGCCAGCAGCCTAGAGACGGGGATCACCTACGAGCAGTACTTC.